This T cell receptor beta chain was identified during a study of beta chain features in type 1 diabetes. The study, taken as a whole, reports: Researchers reported that naive, central memory and Treg TCRB repertoires appeared more similar in patients than in healthy donors. Researchers could not determine here whether HLA type influences TCRB rearrangement.

What was sequenced were expressed TCRB transcripts, since all of the isolated RNA had been reverse transcribed. Regulatory, naive and central memory T cell samples averaged roughly 4 million reads. Using immunoSEQ multiplex PCR, the repertoire was profiled, and TCRdb retains in-frame clones only, with some absent. Among around 240,000 clones listed, around 68% were seen once. Notes on this clone: Its antigen is unidentified.

CD45RO/CCR7/CD25/CD127/CD95/CD27 separated CD4+ naive, central memory, regulatory and stem cell-like memory cells by sorting. The sequenced sample consisted of naive CD4+ T cells from blood. The TCR sequence derives from a man aged 25-40 years in good health.

The CDR3 is CSAPGQGSQTQYF. The DNA for the CDR3 is TGCAGCGCACCGGGACAGGGGAGTCAGACCCAGTACTTC. The chain carries TRBV29-1 and TRBJ2-5; 10 positions agree with TRBD1. The V segment lost 7 bases and the J segment 6 bases; nucleotides outside the gene matches: 8. Germline CDR1 is SQVTM and CDR2 is ANQGSEA. The length of the CDR3 is 13 residues.